This TCR beta chain stems from a study of blood T cells in healthy people across ages. Study-wide points: Getting older went along with TCR beta diversity per million T cells dropping roughly linearly.

Together with a sample-barcoded 5' primer, a J-beta primer mix was included in a second PCR lasting about 6 to 11 cycles. Unique molecular identifiers of 12 random nucleotides labeled each cDNA. From each sample, at least 2.5 million paired-end reads containing CDR3 were obtained. TCRdb analysed the 5' RACE reads with MiXCR anew, one entry per CDR3 protein. The sample lists roughly 1.5 million distinct CDR3 sequences, approximately 42% occurring once. The CDR3 totals 17 residues. V dropped 4 bases and J dropped 7; count of bases not matched to a gene: 18. Germline loops: CDR1 SGHVS, CDR2 FQNEAQ. Concerning this clonotype itself: The antigen remains undetermined.

The TCR comes from a woman aged 18-35 years in good health. The sample consisted of blood. J is TRBJ2-7 and V is TRBV7-8, with TRBD2 matching over 8 bases. The CDR3 nucleotides read TGTGCCAGCAGCTCCGCTTGGGGAGCGGGGGACTACAATGAGCAGTACTTC. The encoded protein is CASSSAWGAGDYNEQYF.